The 5 T cell receptor beta chains below all came from one sample that was sequenced in a study of blood T cell repertoires in COVID-19 (TCRdb year 2020). Library creation used the immunoSEQ multiplex PCR assay. In its TCRdb copy, this immuneACCESS table keeps in-frame sequences only and misses some clones. Where compared with another copy, unresolved V genes explain less than half of these, and the others have no known cause. This sample gives about 190,000 clones in total; around 84% of them show up just once. The ten largest clonotypes hold roughly 14% of the sample. Specimen: peripheral blood. The receptors were sampled from a man aged 25 to 40 with active or convalescent COVID-19.

The rearrangement joins TRBV18 to TRBJ2-7; 10 positions match TRBD2. Germline-derived CDR1 and CDR2 are KGHSH and LQKENI. The CDR3 runs to 16 residues. With 2 bases clipped from V and 6 bases from J, the junction kept 10 bases outside the gene matches. The CDR3 bases are TGTGCCAGCTCACCAAATTCTCCTAGCGGGAGAGGCGAGCAGTACTTC. Translation gives CASSPNSPSGRGEQYF.

The chain uses TRBV7-3 and TRBJ1-6; TRBD1 might be the D (5 bases). V was trimmed by 4 bases and J by 3 bases, leaving 10 bases between them. This CDR3 region has 15 residues. Germline CDR1 is SGHTA and CDR2 is FQGTGA. The CDR3 nucleotides are TGTGCCAGCAGCTCAATAGGGGACTATAATTCACCCCTCCACTTT. Protein: CASSSIGDYNSPLHF. The full variable domain, completed using reference TRBV7-3 and TRBJ1-6, is GAGVSQTPSNKVTEKGKYVELRCDPISGHTALYWYRQSLGQGPEFLIYFQGTGAADDSGLPNDRFFAVRPEGSVSTLKIQRTERGDSAVYLCASSSIGDYNSPLHFGNGTRLTVT.

The rearrangement links TRBV2 to TRBJ1-2; D is undetermined. V was shortened by 7 bases and J by 4 bases, with 10 bases between the two germline ends. This CDR3 region has 12 residues. Germline values: CDR1 SNHLY, CDR2 FYNNEI. CDR3 nucleotide sequence: TGTGCCAGCACGGGAATATCCTATGGCTACACCTTC. Amino acids: CASTGISYGYTF.

The chain uses TRBV9 and TRBJ1-3, with 7 nucleotides matching TRBD1. Germline values: CDR1 SGDLS, CDR2 YYNGEE. The CDR3 loop spans 14 amino acids. The trim removed 4 bases at V and 4 bases at J, leaving 5 bases unmatched. CDR3 bases: TGTGCCAGCAGCACCACACAGGGGGGAAACACCATATATTTT. Its protein product is CASSTTQGGNTIYF. The full variable domain, with the rest looked up from reference TRBV9 and TRBJ1-3, is DSGVTQTPKHLITATGQRVTLRCSPRSGDLSVYWYQQSLDQGLQFLIQYYNGEERAKGNILERFSAQQFPDLHSELNLSSLELGDSALYFCASSTTQGGNTIYFGEGSWLTVV.

J is TRBJ2-1 and V is TRBV19; D possibly corresponds to TRBD1 (6 bases). This CDR3 is 14 amino acids long. CDR1 and CDR2 from the germline V gene are LNHDA and SQIVND (reference sequence). V was clipped by 7 bases and J by 0 bases, with 10 bases between them. CDR3 in amino acids: CASTGDTSYNEQFF. CDR3 in DNA: TGTGCCAGTACAGGGGATACCTCCTACAATGAGCAGTTCTTC.